Sequencing of this TCR beta chain was carried out in a study of blood T cell repertoires in COVID-19 (dated by TCRdb to 2020 to 2022). The study in broad terms: Collaborator samples came from the United States, Italy and Spain and covered acute and convalescent phases of COVID-19. The samples were drawn from two sources: the first 160 participants of the ongoing ImmuneRACE study, and 1,000 to 1,500 subjects contributed by 6 global collaborators. The material from the prospective study consisted of cDNA or gDNA derived from T cells, B-cell-depleted T cells, or PBMCs. The repertoires were released in a freely available public database meant as a resource for research on the immune response to SARS-CoV-2. A de-identified subject ID, COVID-19 status, age in years and sex were almost always included in the sample metadata. Where HLA class I and class II types were available, the types were taken from metadata supplied by the sample provider, not from assay-based typing. The dataset comprised deeply sampled blood TCRbeta repertoires from subjects exposed to, actively infected with, or recovered from COVID-19.

As regards this clone: Its binding antigen is unknown. Base quality data are lacking; no much larger clone is found one base away.

General conclusions and limits of the study: The amount of clinical and demographic metadata varied by source and participant and was provided uncurated.

In the germline V gene, CDR1 corresponds to KGHDR and CDR2 to SFDVKD. Compared with germline, V lacks 8 bases and J lacks 9 bases; bases without a gene match: 6. The CDR3 numbers 13 residues from cysteine through phenylalanine. Of the read, only the CDR3 DNA is kept; its 39 bases are in frame from base 1. The immunoSEQ Assay, a bias-controlled multiplex PCR, was used to amplify TCRbeta CDR3 regions from genomic DNA. Concerning the study's data processing: Within the assay, amplification of reference gene primers was used to estimate how many nucleated cells each sample contained. To quantify the absolute abundance of each unique TCRbeta CDR3 rearrangement, sequence reads were collapsed and filtered. For each sample, productive Simpson clonality was calculated as the square root of Simpson's diversity index over productive rearrangements. In TCRdb, the immuneACCESS table is reduced to in-frame sequences with V and J assigned. These tables do not hold every clone; where another copy was compared, an unresolved V gene accounts for under half, and the others remain unexplained. The V and J calls and the clone size are those of that table, but D and trimming were determined from the DNA. This sample holds fewer than 350,000 clones; less than 85% were observed only once. The ten largest make up around 2% of the sample.

Participants in the prospective study were aged about 18 to 95 years, lived in over 20 United States geographic areas, and enrolled through a virtual design. Cohort assignment in the prospective study relied on participant-reported clinical history from a screening survey and a study questionnaire. A participant counted as exposed if, within 2 weeks of entering the study, that participant had been in contact with someone who had a PCR-confirmed or clinician-diagnosed COVID-19 case. In the prospective study, mobile phlebotomists collected whole blood, serum and a nasopharyngeal or oropharyngeal swab from each participant. Participants in the prospective study had the option to provide additional blood draws and questionnaires over a roughly 2-month period. Prospective study blood samples were shipped either frozen or at room temperature before DNA extraction.

The receptor chain draws on TRBV24-1 and TRBJ2-1; a stretch of 10 junction bases matches TRBD2. This TCR derives from a woman under 40 who had been exposed to COVID-19. Sequencing was carried out using PBMCs or T cells enriched from blood (not recorded which). Here the CDR3 is given as CATTDSGRSEQFF. The base sequence is TGTGCCACCACGGATAGCGGGAGGAGTGAGCAGTTCTTC.